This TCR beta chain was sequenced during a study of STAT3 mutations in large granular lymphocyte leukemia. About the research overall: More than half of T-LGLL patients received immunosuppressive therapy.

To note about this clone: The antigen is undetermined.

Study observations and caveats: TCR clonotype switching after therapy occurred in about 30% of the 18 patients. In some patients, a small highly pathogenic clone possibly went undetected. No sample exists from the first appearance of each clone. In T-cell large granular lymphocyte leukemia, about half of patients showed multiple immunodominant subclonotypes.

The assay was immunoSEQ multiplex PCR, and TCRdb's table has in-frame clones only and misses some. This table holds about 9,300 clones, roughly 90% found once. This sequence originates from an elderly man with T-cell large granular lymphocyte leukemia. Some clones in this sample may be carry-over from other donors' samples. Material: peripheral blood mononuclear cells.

The CDR3 here is CASRQLYGYTF. The DNA for the CDR3 is TGTGCCAGCAGGCAACTATATGGCTACACCTTC. The chain has TRBV9 and TRBJ1-2; D is ambiguous. CDR3 size: 11 residues. Per the germline V gene, CDR1 is SGDLS and CDR2 is YYNGEE. V was cut by 5 bases and J by 5 bases, with 7 bases left in between.